These T cell receptor beta chains were read from a single sample in a study of blood T cell repertoires in COVID-19. Some clones are missing from TCRdb's copy, which holds only in-frame ones; the method was immunoSEQ multiplex PCR. The table lists 300,000 or so clones, 70% to 90% of them singletons, with 3% to 4.5% in the top ten. Specimen: peripheral blood. The origin of the receptors is a woman aged 40 to 50 with acute or convalescent COVID-19. CDR3s include the opening cysteine and the closing phenylalanine or tryptophan. The D gene is left open where the match is weak. Size is stated for part of the rows, as once, few or many counts, or as a class when the clone is expanded.

clone_size | j_call | d_call | v_call | cdr3_aa | cdr3_nt
. | TRBJ1-1 | TRBD1 | TRBV6-6 | CASSGDRVGEAFF | TGTGCCAGCAGTGGAGACAGGGTCGGTGAAGCTTTCTTT
once | TRBJ1-2 | . | TRBV5-6 | CASSSSIRNNYGYTF | TGTGCCAGCAGCTCTTCGATCAGGAATAACTATGGCTACACCTTC
. | TRBJ1-1 | . | TRBV7-8 | CASSLSGGGKKAFF | TGTGCCAGCAGCTTATCAGGCGGGGGTAAAAAAGCTTTCTTT
. | TRBJ2-3 | TRBD1 | TRBV4-2 | CASSQEEGAAHTQYF | TGTGCCAGCAGCCAAGAAGAGGGGGCTGCCCATACGCAGTATTTT
. | TRBJ2-5 | . | TRBV19 | CASSIDLERSETQYF | TGTGCCAGTAGTATAGATCTTGAGAGGAGCGAGACCCAGTACTTC
. | TRBJ2-3 | TRBD2 | TRBV7-2 | CASSFSGGETDTQYF | TGTGCCAGCAGCTTTAGCGGGGGGGAAACAGATACGCAGTATTTT
. | TRBJ1-5 | TRBD1 | TRBV3-1/TRBV3-2 | CASSQTGQVNQPQHF | TGTGCCAGCAGCCAGACGGGACAGGTTAATCAGCCCCAGCATTTT
. | TRBJ1-4 | . | TRBV7-9 | CASSQPQGGEKLFF | TGTGCCAGCAGCCAGCCACAGGGTGGAGAAAAACTGTTTTTT
. | TRBJ1-2 | . | TRBV28 | CASRKPGVYGYTF | TGTGCCAGCAGGAAACCAGGGGTCTATGGCTACACCTTC
. | TRBJ1-2 | . | TRBV6-5 | CASRVGGGGGYGYTF | TGTGCCAGCAGAGTCGGAGGAGGAGGTGGCTATGGCTACACCTTC
. | TRBJ1-1 | . | TRBV2 | CASSKQGNTEAFF | TGTGCCAGCAGTAAGCAGGGGAACACTGAAGCTTTCTTT
. | TRBJ1-2 | . | TRBV7-2 | CASSLMQGLDGYTF | TGTGCCAGCAGCTTAATGCAGGGGCTCGATGGCTACACCTTC
. | TRBJ1-2 | . | TRBV19 | CASSTFKLPYGYTF | TGTGCCAGTAGTACGTTCAAGCTCCCCTATGGCTACACCTTC
. | TRBJ1-1 | TRBD1 | TRBV5-1 | CASSPAFSPGQMNTEAFF | TGCGCCAGCAGCCCGGCTTTCTCCCCGGGACAGATGAACACTGAAGCTTTCTTT
. | TRBJ1-4 | . | TRBV3-1/TRBV3-2 | CASSQKGSNEKLFF | TGTGCCAGCAGCCAAAAAGGGAGTAATGAAAAACTGTTTTTT
. | TRBJ2-1 | . | TRBV9 | CASSVATSRPRTGEQFF | TGTGCCAGCAGCGTAGCGACTAGTCGGCCGAGAACGGGAGAGCAGTTCTTC
. | TRBJ1-1 | . | TRBV30 | CALMRGEAFF | TGTGCCCTCATGCGGGGAGAAGCTTTCTTT
. | TRBJ2-2 | . | TRBV19 | CASSSLQGSGELFF | TGTGCCAGTAGTTCATTACAGGGTTCCGGGGAGCTGTTTTTT
. | TRBJ1-1 | TRBD1 | TRBV6-6 | CASRDQGATEAFF | TGTGCCAGCAGGGATCAGGGGGCCACTGAAGCTTTCTTT
. | TRBJ1-1 | . | TRBV7-2 | CASSDYRNTEAFF | TGTGCCAGCAGCGACTATAGAAACACTGAAGCTTTCTTT
few | TRBJ1-1 | TRBD1 | TRBV6-5 | CASSIRDREEAFF | TGTGCCAGCAGTATCCGGGACAGGGAGGAAGCTTTCTTT
once | TRBJ1-6 | . | TRBV10-2 | CASSEPGQFNSPLHF | TGCGCCAGCAGTGAGCCGGGACAATTTAATTCACCCCTCCACTTT
. | TRBJ1-2 | . | TRBV19 | CASSLATDGYTF | TGTGCCAGTAGCTTGGCGACAGATGGCTACACCTTC
. | TRBJ1-2 | TRBD1 | TRBV19 | CASSIEGGGQGGSGYTF | TGTGCCAGTAGTATAGAGGGCGGGGGACAGGGGGGTTCCGGCTACACCTTC
. | TRBJ2-2 | TRBD2 | TRBV4-2 | CASSHLSGGFNTGELFF | TGTGCCAGCAGCCACCTTAGCGGGGGGTTCAACACCGGGGAGCTGTTTTTT
. | TRBJ1-1 | . | TRBV12-3/TRBV12-4 | CASSLVANTEAFF | TGTGCCAGCAGTTTAGTGGCGAACACTGAAGCTTTCTTT
. | TRBJ2-1 | TRBD1 | TRBV6-4 | CATAILPGQGHEQFF | TGTGCCACCGCTATATTACCGGGACAGGGACATGAGCAGTTCTTC
. | TRBJ1-3 | TRBD1 | TRBV15 | CATSPDLRLVRGQVGNTIYF | TGTGCCACCAGCCCAGACTTACGCCTCGTCAGGGGGCAGGTTGGAAACACCATATATTTT
. | TRBJ2-1 | . | TRBV9 | CASSGRGTEYNEQFF | TGTGCCAGCAGCGGTCGGGGGACAGAATACAATGAGCAGTTCTTC
once | TRBJ1-3 | TRBD1 | TRBV11-3 | CASSRGQASGNTIYF | TGTGCCAGCAGCCGCGGACAGGCCTCTGGAAACACCATATATTTT
few | TRBJ2-3 | TRBD1 | TRBV7-2 | CASSFYDRGTDTQYF | TGTGCCAGCAGCTTCTACGACAGGGGGACAGATACGCAGTATTTT
. | TRBJ2-5 | TRBD2 | TRBV11-2 | CASSLDSGVNLETQYF | TGTGCCAGCAGCTTAGATAGCGGGGTCAATTTAGAGACCCAGTACTTC
few | TRBJ1-4 | . | TRBV6-6 | CASSRDEKLFF | TGTGCCAGCAGCCGTGATGAAAAACTGTTTTTT